These 4 T cell receptor beta chains originate from one sample sequenced in a study of monozygotic twins with inflammatory bowel disease. TCRdb re-called the 5' RACE reads and shows each CDR3 protein once, DNA omitted. The sample data list about 300,000 distinct CDR3 sequences. The sample taken for sequencing was blood. These receptors were taken from a human donor with ulcerative colitis or Crohn's disease, or a healthy co-twin of an affected twin (not recorded which).

The CDR3 protein is CAWKAGTSGWGGTQYF. The V call is TRBV30, the J call TRBJ2-3; with no DNA, the TCRdb D assignment of TRBD2 cannot be verified. CDR1 and CDR2 (germline): GTSNPN, SVGIG (reference sequence). This CDR3 has 16 residues.

This chain links TRBV29-1 with TRBJ1-1. Germline lookup yields CDR1 SQVTM and CDR2 ANQGSEA. The CDR3 has 12 residues. The CDR3 protein is CSVATTNTEAFF.

CDR3 in amino acids: CASSSGPTYEQYF. V and J are TRBV7-2 and TRBJ2-7. The CDR3 contains 13 residues. The germline V gene encodes CDR1 SGHTA and CDR2 FQGNSA. The full variable domain, in which reference TRBV7-2 and TRBJ2-7 provide the parts outside the CDR3, is GAGVSQSPSNKVTEKGKDVELRCDPISGHTALYWYRQSLGQGLEFLIYFQGNSAPDKSGLPSDRFSAERTGGSVSTLTIQRTQQEDSAVYLCASSSGPTYEQYFGPGTRLTVT.

The chain carries TRBV4-3 and TRBJ1-4; TCRdb gives TRBD1 as the D gene, but with no DNA this cannot be confirmed. CDR3 size: 19 residues. CDR1 and CDR2 from the germline V gene are LGHNA and YSLEER. The chain's CDR3 is CASSHDLTGGFATNEKLFF.